This paragraph covers one T cell receptor (beta chain) sequence. Its antigen is not identified. Treatment here: approximately nine-day PBMC culture with coronavirus spike peptide pools or control peptides (ViraFEST assay). Before TCRs were sequenced, ViraFEST expanded antigen-specific T cells with peptide pools. PBMCs were cultured at over 1.5 million per well with roughly 10 IU/ml IL-2 and 9 to 10 ug/ml peptide pools. There are 16 residues in the CDR3. The V and J ends lost 1 base and 4 bases respectively, with 14 bases between them. Germline loops: CDR1 MNHNS, CDR2 SASEGT. The source of the sample is a study of vaccination and CD4 T cells after COVID-19. About the study: The post-COVID samples were taken a median approximately 14 weeks after diagnosis, anywhere from 35 to 161.

The Oncomine TCR Beta short-read assay was applied to DNA of cultured CD4+ T cells. Cultured CD4+ T cells yielded the extracted genomic DNA. TCRdb ran MiXCR on the PCR reads and lists one entry per CDR3 protein. This repertoire shows around 13,000 distinct CDR3 sequences, about 60% found once; its top ten account for roughly 13%. The sequence came from a human donor who had recovered from COVID-19. The sample taken for sequencing was CD4+ T cells from blood, cultured in vitro. The genes are TRBV6-1 and TRBJ1-3; D is unresolved. The CDR3 DNA follows: TGTGCCAGCAGTGAAGGGCGGAATGCTCTGGGAAACACCATATATTTT. Protein product: CASSEGRNALGNTIYF.